This TCR beta chain is from a study of shared clonotypes between healthy human individuals. Germline CDR1 and CDR2: MNHEY and SMNVEV (reference sequence). V lost 2 bases and J lost 8, with 12 bases in between. This CDR3 is 13 amino acids long. Only CD45RO-negative cells positively selected for CCR7 counted as naive CD8 cells, so terminally differentiated effector memory CD45RA+ cells were excluded. Deep-level settings were used for running the assay. Profiling relied on immunoSEQ multiplex PCR, and the TCRdb table lists in-frame clones only, not all of them. The sample lists around 700,000 clones, 92% seen once, with nearly 25% in the top ten. This clone appeared a few times.

This TCR was sampled from a man aged 25 to 40 in good health. This chain links TRBV27 with TRBJ1-2; the D gene is possibly TRBD1 (5 bases). Sequenced: naive CD8+ T cells sorted from blood. The CDR3 DNA is TGTGCCAGCAGTTTAGGGACGAATCAAGGCTACACCTTC. It specifies CASSLGTNQGYTF.